Sequencing of this TCR beta chain was carried out in a study of early T cells in non-severe SARS-CoV-2 infection. Study outcomes and limitations: The VDJdb matching leaned toward anti-spike CD8 responses and overlooked private and CD4 specificities.

cDNA molecules, individually, were tagged with unique molecular identifiers. TCRdb re-derived calls from the 5' RACE reads in MiXCR, one entry per CDR3 protein. The sample lists some 40,000 distinct CDR3 sequences, less than 5% occurring once. The CDR3 covers 18 residues. The germline gives CDR1 DFQATT, CDR2 SNEGSKA (reference sequence). V trimming: 1 base; J trimming: 3 bases; junction bases outside the gene matches: 16. This clonotype was seen ten or more times. The target antigen is unknown. This receptor was identified in an adult who was a healthcare worker with PCR-confirmed SARS-CoV-2 infection or an uninfected control (not recorded which). Sequences were obtained from whole blood. This chain links TRBV20-1 with TRBJ2-7; 9 nucleotides agree with TRBD2. The CDR3 DNA is TGCAGTGCTAGAGCCATAGCGGGGGAGGCTAAAGGAAACTACGAGCAGTACTTC. Its protein product is CSARAIAGEAKGNYEQYF.